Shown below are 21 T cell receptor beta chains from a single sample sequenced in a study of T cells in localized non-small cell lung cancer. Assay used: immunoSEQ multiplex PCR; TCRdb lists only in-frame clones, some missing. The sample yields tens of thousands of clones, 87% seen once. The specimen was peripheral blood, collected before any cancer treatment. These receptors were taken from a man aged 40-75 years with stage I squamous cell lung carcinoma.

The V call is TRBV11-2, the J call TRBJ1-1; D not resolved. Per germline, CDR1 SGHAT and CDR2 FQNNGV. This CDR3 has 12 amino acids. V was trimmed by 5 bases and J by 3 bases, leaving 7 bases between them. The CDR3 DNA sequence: TGTGCCAGCAGCCTCGAGTACACTGAAGCTTTCTTT. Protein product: CASSLEYTEAFF. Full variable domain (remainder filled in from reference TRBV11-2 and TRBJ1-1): EAGVAQSPRYKIIEKRQSVAFWCNPISGHATLYWYQQILGQGPKLLIQFQNNGVVDDSQLPKDRFSAERLKGVDSTLKIQPAKLEDSAVYLCASSLEYTEAFFGQGTRLTVV.

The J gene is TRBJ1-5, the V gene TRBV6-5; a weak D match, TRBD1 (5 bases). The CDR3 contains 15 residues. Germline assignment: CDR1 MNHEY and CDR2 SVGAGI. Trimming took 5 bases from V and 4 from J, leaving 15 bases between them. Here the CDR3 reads CASSQTDSENQPQHF. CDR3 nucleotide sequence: TGTGCCAGCAGTCAGACAGATTCAGAAAATCAGCCCCAGCATTTT.

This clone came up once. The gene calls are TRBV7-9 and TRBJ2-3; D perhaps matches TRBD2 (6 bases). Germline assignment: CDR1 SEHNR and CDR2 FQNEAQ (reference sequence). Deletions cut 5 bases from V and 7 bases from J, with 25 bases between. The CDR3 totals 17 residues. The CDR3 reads CASSHGGVFQGRNTQYF. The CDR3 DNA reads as TGTGCCAGCAGCCACGGCGGGGTTTTCCAGGGCAGAAATACGCAGTATTTT.

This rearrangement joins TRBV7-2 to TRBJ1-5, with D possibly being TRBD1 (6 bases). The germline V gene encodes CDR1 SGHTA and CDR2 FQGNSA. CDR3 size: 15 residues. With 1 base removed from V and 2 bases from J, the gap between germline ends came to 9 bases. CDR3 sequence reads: CASSLDREGNQPQHF. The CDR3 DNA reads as TGTGCCAGCAGCTTAGACAGGGAAGGCAATCAGCCCCAGCATTTT.

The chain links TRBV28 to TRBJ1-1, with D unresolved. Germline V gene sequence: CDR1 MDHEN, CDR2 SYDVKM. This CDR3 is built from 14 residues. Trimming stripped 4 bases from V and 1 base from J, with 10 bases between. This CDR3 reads CASSSPGKNTEAFF. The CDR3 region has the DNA TGTGCCAGCAGTTCACCCGGGAAGAACACTGAAGCTTTCTTT. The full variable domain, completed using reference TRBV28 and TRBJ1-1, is DVKVTQSSRYLVKRTGEKVFLECVQDMDHENMFWYRQDPGLGLRLIYFSYDVKMKEKGDIPEGYSVSREKKERFSLILESASTNQTSMYLCASSSPGKNTEAFFGQGTRLTVV.

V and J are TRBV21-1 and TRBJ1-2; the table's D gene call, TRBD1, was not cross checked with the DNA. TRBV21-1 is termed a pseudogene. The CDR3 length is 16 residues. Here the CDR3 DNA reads TGTGCCAGCAGCAAGCACACGCGGGACAGGCGCTATGGCTACACCTTC. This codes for CASSKHTRDRRYGYTF.

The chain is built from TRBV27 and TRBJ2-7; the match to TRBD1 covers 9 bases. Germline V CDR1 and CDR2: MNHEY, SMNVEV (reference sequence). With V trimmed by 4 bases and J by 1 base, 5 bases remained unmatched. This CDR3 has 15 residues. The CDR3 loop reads CASSWGTGRSYEQYF. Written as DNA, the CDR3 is TGTGCCAGCAGTTGGGGGACAGGGCGATCCTACGAGCAGTACTTC.

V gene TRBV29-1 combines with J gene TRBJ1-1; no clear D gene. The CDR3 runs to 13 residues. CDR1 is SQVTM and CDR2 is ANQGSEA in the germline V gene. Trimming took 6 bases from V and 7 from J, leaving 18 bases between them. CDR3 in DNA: TGCAGCGTCGCATCAGGTGAGGACGGTGAAGCTTTCTTT. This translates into CSVASGEDGEAFF. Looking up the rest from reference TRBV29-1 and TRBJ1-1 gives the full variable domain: SAVISQKPSRDICQRGTSLTIQCQVDSQVTMMFWYRQQPGQSLTLIATANQGSEATYESGFVIDKFPISRPNLTFSTLTVSNMSPEDSSIYLCSVASGEDGEAFFGQGTRLTVV.

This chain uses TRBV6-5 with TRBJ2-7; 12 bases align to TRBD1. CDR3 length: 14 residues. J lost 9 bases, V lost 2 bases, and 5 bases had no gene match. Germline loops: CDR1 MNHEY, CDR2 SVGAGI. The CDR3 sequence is CASSYGTGGNAQYF. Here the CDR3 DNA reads TGTGCCAGCAGTTACGGGACAGGGGGCAATGCGCAGTACTTC.

The CDR3 spells CASSQDGRNQPQHF. The CDR3 bases are TGCGCCAGCAGCCAAGATGGTCGCAATCAGCCCCAGCATTTT. The chain recombines TRBV4-1 with TRBJ1-5, with D hard to call. The V and J ends lost 0 bases and 2 bases respectively, with 5 bases between them. The germline V gene encodes CDR1 MGHRA and CDR2 YSYEKL. The CDR3 runs 14 residues.

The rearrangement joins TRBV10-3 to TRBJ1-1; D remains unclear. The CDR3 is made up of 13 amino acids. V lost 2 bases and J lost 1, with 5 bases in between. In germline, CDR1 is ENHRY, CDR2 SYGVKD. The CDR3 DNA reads TGTGCCATCAGTGAGCGCCAGAACACTGAAGCTTTCTTT. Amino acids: CAISERQNTEAFF.

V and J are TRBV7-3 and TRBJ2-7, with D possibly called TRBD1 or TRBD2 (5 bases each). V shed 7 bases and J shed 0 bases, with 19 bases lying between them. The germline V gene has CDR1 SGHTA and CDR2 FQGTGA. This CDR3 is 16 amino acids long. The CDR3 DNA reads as TGTGCCAGCAACAGGAGGCGGGCAGGGCACTCCTACGAGCAGTACTTC. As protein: CASNRRRAGHSYEQYF.

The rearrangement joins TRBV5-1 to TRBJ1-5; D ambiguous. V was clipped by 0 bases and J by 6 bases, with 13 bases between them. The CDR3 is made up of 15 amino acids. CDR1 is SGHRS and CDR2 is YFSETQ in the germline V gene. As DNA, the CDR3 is TGCGCCAGCAGCTTGGAAGGTGCCCCAGGTCAGCCCCAGCATTTT. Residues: CASSLEGAPGQPQHF.

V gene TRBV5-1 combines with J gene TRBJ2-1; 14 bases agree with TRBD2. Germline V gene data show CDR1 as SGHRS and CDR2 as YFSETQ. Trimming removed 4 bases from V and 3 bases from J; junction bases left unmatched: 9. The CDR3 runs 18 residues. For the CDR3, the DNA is TGCGCCAGCAGCATAGGGACTAGCGGGGGCGCCCTCTACAATGAGCAGTTCTTC. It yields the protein CASSIGTSGGALYNEQFF.

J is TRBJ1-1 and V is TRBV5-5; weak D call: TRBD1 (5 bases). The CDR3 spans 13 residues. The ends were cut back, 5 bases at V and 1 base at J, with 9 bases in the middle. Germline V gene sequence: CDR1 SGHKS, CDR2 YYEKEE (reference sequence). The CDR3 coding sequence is TGTGCCAGCAGGCTAACAGGGAACACTGAAGCTTTCTTT. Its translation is CASRLTGNTEAFF.

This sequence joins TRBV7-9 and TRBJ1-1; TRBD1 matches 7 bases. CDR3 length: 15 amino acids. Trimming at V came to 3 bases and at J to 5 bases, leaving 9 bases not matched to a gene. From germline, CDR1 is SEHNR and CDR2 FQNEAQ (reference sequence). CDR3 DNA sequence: TGTGCCAGCAGCTTCCAAGGGGGCAAGGGAACTGAAGCTTTCTTT. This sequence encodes CASSFQGGKGTEAFF.

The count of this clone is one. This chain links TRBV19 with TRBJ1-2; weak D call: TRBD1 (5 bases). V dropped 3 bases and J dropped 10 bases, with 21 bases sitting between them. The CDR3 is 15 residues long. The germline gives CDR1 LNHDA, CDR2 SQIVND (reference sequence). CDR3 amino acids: CASSISLGRVVVYTF. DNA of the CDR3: TGTGCCAGTAGTATTAGTCTCGGCAGGGTCGTTGTCTACACCTTC.

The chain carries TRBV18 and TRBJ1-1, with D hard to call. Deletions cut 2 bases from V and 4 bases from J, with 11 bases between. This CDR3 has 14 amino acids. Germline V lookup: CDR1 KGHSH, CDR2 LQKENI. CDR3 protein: CASSPTYKSTEAFF. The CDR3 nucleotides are TGTGCCAGCTCACCAACGTATAAGAGCACTGAAGCTTTCTTT.

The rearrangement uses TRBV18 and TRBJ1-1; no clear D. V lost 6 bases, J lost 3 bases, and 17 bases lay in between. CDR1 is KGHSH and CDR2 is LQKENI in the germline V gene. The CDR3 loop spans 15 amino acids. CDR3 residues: CASSPMGPGHTEAFF. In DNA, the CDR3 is TGTGCCAGCTCGCCCATGGGCCCCGGGCACACTGAAGCTTTCTTT.

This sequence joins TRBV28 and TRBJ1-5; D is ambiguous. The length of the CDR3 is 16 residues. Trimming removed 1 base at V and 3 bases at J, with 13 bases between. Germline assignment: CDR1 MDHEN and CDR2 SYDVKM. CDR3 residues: CASSLYGRTLNQPQHF. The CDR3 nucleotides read TGTGCCAGCAGTTTATACGGCAGGACCCTCAATCAGCCCCAGCATTTT.

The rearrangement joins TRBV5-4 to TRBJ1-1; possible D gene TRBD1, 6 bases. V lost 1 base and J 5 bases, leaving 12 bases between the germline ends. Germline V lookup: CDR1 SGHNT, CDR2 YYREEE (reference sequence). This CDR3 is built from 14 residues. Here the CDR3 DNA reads TGTGCCAGCAGCTTGAAACAGGGCGTGACTGAAGCTTTCTTT. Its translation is CASSLKQGVTEAFF.